This paragraph covers one TCR beta chain sequence. Its antigen remains undetermined. Per-nucleotide qualities are absent, and no much larger clonotype sits a single base away. These data are taken from a study of control samples from healthy donors and cancer patients (dated by TCRdb to 2020 to 2022). To prepare the library, the immunoSEQ multiplex PCR assay was applied. Held by TCRdb, this immuneACCESS table contains in-frame sequences only and omits some clones. Under half of the omission traces to an unresolved V gene where checked; the cause of the rest is unknown. For this sample there are over 120,000 clones; 85% to 95% appear just once. The leading ten clones occupy 13% to 15% of the sample. CDR1 and CDR2 (SGHTS, YDEGEE) derive from the germline V gene. V is reduced by 6 bases and J by 6 bases, leaving a spacing of 12 bases between them. The CDR3, from cysteine to phenylalanine, totals 13 residues. Only CDR3 DNA is held: 39 bases, read in frame from base 1.

The sequence joins TRBV5-8 to TRBJ2-2, with an unclear D gene assignment. The TCR sequence derives from a man in his fifties or sixties with colorectal cancer. The sample was PBMCs. The DNA sequence is as follows: TGTGCCAGCAACCCGGGTTCCCCCGGGGAGCTGTTTTTT. It codes for CASNPGSPGELFF.